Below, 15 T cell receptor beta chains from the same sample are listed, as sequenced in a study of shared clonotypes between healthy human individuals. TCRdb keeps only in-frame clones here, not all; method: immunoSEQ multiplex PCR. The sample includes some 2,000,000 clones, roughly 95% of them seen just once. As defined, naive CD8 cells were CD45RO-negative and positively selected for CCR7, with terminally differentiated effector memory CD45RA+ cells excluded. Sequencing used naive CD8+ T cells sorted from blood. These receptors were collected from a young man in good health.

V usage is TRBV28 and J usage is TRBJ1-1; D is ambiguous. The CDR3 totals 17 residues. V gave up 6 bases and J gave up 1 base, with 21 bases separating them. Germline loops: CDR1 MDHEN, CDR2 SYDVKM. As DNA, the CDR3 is TGTGCCAGCAGGTACATTAAATTTAGCGGGTCGAACACTGAAGCTTTCTTT. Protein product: CASRYIKFSGSNTEAFF.

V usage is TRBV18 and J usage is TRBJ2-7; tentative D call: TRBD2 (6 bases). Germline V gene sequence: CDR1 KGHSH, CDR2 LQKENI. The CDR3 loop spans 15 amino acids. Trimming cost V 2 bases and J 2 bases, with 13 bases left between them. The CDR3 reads CASSPSGETPYEQYF. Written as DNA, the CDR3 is TGTGCCAGCTCACCATCGGGGGAAACACCCTACGAGCAGTACTTC.

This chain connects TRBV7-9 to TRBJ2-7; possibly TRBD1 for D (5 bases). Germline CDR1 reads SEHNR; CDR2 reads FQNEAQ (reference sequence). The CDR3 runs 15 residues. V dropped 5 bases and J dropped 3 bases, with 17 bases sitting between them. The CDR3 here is CASSPSGQGYYEQYF. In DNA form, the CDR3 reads TGTGCCAGCAGCCCCTCGGGCCAGGGCTACTACGAGCAGTACTTC.

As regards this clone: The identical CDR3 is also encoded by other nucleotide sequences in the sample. CDR3 region: CASSYSGGSTEAFF. CDR3 bases: TGTGCCAGCAGTTACTCTGGGGGTAGCACTGAAGCTTTCTTT. V is TRBV6-5 and J is TRBJ1-1; TRBD1 might be the D (5 bases). From germline, CDR1 is MNHEY and CDR2 SVGAGI. Trimming removed 0 bases at V and 4 bases at J, with 9 bases between. CDR3 length equals 14 residues.

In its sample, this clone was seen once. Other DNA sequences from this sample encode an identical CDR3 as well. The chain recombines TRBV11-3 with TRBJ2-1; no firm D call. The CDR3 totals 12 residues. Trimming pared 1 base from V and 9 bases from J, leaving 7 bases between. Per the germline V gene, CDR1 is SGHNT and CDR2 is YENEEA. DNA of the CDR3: TGTGCCAGCAGCTTAGGAGAAGGTGAGCAGTTCTTC. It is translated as CASSLGEGEQFF. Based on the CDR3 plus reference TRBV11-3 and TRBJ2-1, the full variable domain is EAGVVQSPRYKIIEKKQPVAFWCNPISGHNTLYWYLQNLGQGPELLIRYENEEAVDDSQLPKDRFSAERLKGVDSTLKIQPAELGDSAVYLCASSLGEGEQFFGPGTRLTVL.

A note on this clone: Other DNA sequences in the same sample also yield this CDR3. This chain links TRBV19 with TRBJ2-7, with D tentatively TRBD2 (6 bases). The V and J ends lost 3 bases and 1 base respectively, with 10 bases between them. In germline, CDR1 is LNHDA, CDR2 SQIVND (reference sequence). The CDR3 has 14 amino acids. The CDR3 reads CASSIGGISYEQYF. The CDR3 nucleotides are TGTGCCAGTAGTATTGGAGGGATTTCCTACGAGCAGTACTTC.

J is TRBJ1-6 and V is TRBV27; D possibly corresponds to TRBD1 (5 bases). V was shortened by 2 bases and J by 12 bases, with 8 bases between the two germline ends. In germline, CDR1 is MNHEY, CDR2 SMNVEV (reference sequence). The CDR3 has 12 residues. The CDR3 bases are TGTGCCAGCAGTTTAACCCAGGGACCCCTCCACTTT. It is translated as CASSLTQGPLHF.

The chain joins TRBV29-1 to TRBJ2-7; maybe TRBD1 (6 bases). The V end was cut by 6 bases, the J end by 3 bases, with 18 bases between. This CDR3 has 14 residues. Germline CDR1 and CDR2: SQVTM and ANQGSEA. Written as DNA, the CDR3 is TGCAGCGTCTCCCCGACAGGATTACACTACGAGCAGTACTTC. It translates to CSVSPTGLHYEQYF.

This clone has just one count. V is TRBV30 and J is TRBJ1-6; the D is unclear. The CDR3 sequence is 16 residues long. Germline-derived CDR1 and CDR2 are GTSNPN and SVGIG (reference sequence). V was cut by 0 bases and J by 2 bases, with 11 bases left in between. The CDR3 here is CAWSVRGLAYNSPLHF. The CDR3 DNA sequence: TGTGCCTGGAGTGTACGGGGTCTGGCCTATAATTCACCCCTCCACTTT. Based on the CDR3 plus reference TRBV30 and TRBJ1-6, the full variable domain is SQTIHQWPATLVQPVGSPLSLECTVEGTSNPNLYWYRQAAGRGLQLLFYSVGIGQISSEVPQNLSASRPQDRQFILSSKKLLLSDSGFYLCAWSVRGLAYNSPLHFGNGTRLTVT.

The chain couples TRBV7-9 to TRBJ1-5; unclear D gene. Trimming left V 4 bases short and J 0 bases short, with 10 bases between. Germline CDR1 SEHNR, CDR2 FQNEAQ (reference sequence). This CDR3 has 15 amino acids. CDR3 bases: TGTGCCAGCAGCTCTCAGGACGATAGCAATCAGCCCCAGCATTTT. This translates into CASSSQDDSNQPQHF.

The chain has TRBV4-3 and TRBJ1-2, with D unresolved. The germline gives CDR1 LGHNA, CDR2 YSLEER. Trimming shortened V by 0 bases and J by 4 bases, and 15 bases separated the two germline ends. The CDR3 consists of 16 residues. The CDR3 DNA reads TGCGCCAGCAGCCAAGATATTGAGGAGGGCCTCTATGGCTACACCTTC. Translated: CASSQDIEEGLYGYTF.

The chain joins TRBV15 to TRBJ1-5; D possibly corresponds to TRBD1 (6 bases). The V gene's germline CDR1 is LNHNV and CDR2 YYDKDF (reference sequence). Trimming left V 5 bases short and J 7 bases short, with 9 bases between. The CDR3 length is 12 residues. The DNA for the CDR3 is TGTGCCACCAGCTGGGGGGGCCAGCCCCAGCATTTT. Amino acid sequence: CATSWGGQPQHF.

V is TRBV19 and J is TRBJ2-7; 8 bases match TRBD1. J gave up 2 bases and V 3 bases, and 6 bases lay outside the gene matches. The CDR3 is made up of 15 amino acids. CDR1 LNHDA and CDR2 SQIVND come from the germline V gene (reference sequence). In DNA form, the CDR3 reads TGTGCCAGTAGTATCCTTACAGGGGGGCCCTACGAGCAGTACTTC. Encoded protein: CASSILTGGPYEQYF.

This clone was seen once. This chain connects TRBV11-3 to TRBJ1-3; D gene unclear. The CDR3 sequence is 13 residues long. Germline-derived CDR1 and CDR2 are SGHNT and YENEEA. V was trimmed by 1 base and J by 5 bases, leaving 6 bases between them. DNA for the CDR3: TGTGCCAGCAGCTTAGGCCCAAGAAACACCATATATTTT. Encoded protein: CASSLGPRNTIYF.

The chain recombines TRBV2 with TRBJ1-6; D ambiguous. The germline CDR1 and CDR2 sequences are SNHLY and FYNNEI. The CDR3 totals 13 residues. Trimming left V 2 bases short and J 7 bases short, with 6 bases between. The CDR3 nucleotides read TGTGCCAGCAGTGAACTCCTGAATTCACCCCTCCACTTT. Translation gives CASSELLNSPLHF.